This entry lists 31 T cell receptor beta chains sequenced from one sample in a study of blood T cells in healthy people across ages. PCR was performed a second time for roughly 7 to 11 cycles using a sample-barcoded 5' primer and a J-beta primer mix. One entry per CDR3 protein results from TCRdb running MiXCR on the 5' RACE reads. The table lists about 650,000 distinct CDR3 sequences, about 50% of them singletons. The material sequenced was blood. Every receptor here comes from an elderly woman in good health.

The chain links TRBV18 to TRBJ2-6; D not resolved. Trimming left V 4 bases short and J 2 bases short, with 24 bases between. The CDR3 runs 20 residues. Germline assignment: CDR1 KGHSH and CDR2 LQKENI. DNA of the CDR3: TGTGCCAGCTCACTCCCATCAGTTCAGTACAAATCTACTGGGGCCAACGTCCTGACTTTC. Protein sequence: CASSLPSVQYKSTGANVLTF.

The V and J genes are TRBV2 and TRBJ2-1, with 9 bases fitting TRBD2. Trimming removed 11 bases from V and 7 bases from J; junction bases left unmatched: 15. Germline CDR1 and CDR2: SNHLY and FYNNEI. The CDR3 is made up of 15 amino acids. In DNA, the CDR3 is TGTGCCCAAGCACTTGGCGGGGGGGGGTTAAATGAGCAGTTCTTC. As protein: CAQALGGGGLNEQFF.

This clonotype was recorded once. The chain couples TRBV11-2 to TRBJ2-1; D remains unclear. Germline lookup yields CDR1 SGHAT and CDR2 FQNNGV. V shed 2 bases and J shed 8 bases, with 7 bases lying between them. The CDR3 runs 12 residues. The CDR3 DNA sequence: TGTGCCAGCAGCTTAATCCGGGATGAGCAGTTCTTC. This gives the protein CASSLIRDEQFF.

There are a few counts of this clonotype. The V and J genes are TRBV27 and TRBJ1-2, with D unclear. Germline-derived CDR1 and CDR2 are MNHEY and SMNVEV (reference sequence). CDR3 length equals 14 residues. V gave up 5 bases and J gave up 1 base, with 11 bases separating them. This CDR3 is CASSPHDGNYGYTF. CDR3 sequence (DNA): TGTGCCAGCAGTCCACATGACGGTAACTATGGCTACACCTTC.

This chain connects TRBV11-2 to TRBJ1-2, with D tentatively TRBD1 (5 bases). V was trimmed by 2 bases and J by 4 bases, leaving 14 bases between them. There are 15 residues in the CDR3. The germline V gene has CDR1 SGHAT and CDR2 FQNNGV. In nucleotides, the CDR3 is TGTGCCAGCAGCTTATCTAGGGGAGGAGTCTATGGCTACACCTTC. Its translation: CASSLSRGGVYGYTF.

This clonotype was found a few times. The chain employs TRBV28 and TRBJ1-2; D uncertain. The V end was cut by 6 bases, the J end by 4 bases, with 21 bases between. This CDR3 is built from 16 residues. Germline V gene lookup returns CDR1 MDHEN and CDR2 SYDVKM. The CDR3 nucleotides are TGTGCCAGCAGCCGGCCGCGGGGATGGTTTAGCTATGGCTACACCTTC. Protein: CASSRPRGWFSYGYTF.

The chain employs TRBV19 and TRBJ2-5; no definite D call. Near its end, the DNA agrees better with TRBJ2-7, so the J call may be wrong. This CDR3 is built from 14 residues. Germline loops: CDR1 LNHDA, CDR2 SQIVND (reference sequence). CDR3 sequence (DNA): TGTGCCAGTAACAATGGGCAGGCAAACTACGAGCAGTACTTC. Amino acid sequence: CASNNGQANYEQYF.

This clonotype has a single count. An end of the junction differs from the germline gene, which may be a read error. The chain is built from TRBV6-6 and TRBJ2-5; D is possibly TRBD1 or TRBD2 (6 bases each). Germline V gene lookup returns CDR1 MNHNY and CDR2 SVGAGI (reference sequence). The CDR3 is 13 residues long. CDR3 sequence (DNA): TGTGCCCTCAAAGGGGGGTTGGGCGAGACCCAGAACTTC. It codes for CALKGGLGETQNF.

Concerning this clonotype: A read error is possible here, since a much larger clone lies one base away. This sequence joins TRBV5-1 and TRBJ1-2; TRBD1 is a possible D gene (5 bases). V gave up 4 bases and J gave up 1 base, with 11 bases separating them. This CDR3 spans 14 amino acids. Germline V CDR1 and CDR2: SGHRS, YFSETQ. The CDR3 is CASSLTVGNYGYTF. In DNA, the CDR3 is TGCGCCAGCAGCCTGACAGTGGGTAACTATGGCTACACCTTC.

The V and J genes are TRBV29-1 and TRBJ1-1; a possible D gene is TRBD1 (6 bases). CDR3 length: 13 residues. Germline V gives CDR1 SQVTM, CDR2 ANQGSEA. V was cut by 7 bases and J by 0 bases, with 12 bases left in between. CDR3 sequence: CSGQQGLNTEAFF. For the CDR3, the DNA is TGCAGCGGCCAACAGGGATTGAACACTGAAGCTTTCTTT.

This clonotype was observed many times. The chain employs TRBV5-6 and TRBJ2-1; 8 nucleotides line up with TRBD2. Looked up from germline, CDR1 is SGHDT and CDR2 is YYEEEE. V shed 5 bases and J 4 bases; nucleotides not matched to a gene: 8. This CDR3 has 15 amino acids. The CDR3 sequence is CASRLTGGSYNEQFF. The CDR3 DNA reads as TGTGCCAGCAGGTTGACGGGGGGGTCTTACAATGAGCAGTTCTTC.

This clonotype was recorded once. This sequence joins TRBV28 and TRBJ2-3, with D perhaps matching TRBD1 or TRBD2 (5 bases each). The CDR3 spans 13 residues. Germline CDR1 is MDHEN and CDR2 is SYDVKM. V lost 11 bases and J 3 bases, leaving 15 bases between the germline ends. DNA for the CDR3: TGTGCCCTGGCCCGGGGCGGGACAGATACGCAGTATTTT. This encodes CALARGGTDTQYF.

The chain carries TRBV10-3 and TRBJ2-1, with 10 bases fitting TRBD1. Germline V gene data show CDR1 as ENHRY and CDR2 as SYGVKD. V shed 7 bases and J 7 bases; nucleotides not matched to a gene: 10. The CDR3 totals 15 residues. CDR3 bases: TGTGCCATCAAAAAAGGGGGACAGGGGTGGAATGAGCAGTTCTTC. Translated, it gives CAIKKGGQGWNEQFF.

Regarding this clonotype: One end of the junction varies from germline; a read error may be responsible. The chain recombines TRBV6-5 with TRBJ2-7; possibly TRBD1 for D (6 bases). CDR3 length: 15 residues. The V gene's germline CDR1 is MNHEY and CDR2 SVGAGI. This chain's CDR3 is CTSSKQGLLSYEQYF. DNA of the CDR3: TGTACCAGCAGCAAACAGGGCCTTTTATCCTACGAGCAGTACTTC.

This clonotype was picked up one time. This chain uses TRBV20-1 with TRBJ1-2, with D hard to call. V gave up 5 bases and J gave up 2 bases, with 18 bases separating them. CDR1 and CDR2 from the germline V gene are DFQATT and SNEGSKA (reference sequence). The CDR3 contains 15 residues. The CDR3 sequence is CSAPRVRSRNYGYTF. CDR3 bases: TGCAGTGCTCCAAGAGTTCGGTCCCGGAACTATGGCTACACCTTC.

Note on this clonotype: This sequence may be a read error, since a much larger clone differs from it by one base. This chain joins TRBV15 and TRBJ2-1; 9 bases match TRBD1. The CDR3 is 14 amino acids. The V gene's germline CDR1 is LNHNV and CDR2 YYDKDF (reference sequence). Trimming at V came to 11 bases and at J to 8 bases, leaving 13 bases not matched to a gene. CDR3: CAAQDGTGYDEQFF. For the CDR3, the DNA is TGTGCCGCCCAGGACGGGACAGGGTACGATGAGCAGTTCTTC.

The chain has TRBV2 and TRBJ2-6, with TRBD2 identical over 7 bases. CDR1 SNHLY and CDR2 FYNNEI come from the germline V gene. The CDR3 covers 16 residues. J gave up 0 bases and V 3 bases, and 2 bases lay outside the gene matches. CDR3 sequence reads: CASSETGGSGANVLTF. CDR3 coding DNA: TGTGCCAGCAGTGAGACGGGGGGCTCTGGGGCCAACGTCCTGACTTTC.

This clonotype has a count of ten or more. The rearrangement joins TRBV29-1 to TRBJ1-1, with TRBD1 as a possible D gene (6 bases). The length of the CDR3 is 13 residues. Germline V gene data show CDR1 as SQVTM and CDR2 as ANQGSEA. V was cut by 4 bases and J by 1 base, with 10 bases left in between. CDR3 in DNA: TGCAGCGTTGTTGACAGGCGGAACACTGAAGCTTTCTTT. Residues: CSVVDRRNTEAFF.

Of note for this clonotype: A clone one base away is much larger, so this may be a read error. CDR3 sequence (DNA): TGCGGCGTACGACAGGGGGCGGACGAGCAGTACTTC. Translated: CGVRQGADEQYF. The V call is TRBV29-1, the J call TRBJ2-4; 10 bases align to TRBD1. The J call may be wrong; the DNA end is better matched by TRBJ2-7. Germline CDR1 is SQVTM and CDR2 is ANQGSEA. This CDR3 comprises 12 residues.

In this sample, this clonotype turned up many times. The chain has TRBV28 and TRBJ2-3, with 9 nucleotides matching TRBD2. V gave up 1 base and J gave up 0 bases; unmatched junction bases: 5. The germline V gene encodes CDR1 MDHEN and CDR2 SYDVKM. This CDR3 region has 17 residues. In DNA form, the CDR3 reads TGTGCCAGCAGTTTATTGAGGACTAGCGCTAGCACAGATACGCAGTATTTT. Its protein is CASSLLRTSASTDTQYF.

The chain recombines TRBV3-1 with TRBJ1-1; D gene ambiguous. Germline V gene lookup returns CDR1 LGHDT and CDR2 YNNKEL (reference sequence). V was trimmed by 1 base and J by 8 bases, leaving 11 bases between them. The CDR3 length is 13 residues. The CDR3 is CASSQGNRQEAFF. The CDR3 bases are TGTGCCAGCAGCCAAGGTAATAGACAAGAAGCTTTCTTT.

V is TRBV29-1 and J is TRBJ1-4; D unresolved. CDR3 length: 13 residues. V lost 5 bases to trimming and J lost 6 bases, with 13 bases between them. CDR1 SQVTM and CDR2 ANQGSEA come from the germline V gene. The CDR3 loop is CSVQPQMDEKLFF. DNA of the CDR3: TGCAGCGTTCAACCGCAGATGGATGAAAAACTGTTTTTT.

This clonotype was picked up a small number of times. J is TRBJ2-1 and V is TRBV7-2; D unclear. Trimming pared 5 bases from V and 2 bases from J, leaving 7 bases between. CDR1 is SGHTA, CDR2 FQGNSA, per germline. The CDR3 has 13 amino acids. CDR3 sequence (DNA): TGTGCCAGCAGCGTCCTGACCTACAATGAGCAGTTCTTC. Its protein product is CASSVLTYNEQFF.

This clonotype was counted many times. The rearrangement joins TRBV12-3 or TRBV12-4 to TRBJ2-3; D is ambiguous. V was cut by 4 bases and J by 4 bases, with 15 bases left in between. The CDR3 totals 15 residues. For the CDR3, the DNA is TGTGCCAGCAGTTACATAGACAAGGGCGCAGATACGCAGTATTTT. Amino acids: CASSYIDKGADTQYF.

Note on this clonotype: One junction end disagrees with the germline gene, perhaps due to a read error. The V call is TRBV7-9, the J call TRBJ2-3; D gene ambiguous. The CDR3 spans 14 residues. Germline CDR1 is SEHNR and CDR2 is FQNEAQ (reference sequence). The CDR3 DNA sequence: TGTGCCAGCAGCTTAGTGGGCGACACAGAGACGCAGTATTTT. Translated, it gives CASSLVGDTETQYF.

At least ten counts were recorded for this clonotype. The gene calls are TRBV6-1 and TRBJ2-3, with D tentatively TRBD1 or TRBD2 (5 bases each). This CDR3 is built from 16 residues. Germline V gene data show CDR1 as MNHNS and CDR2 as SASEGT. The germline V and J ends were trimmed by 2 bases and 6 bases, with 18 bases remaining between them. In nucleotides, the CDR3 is TGTGCCAGCAGTGAACTTAGGGTCCAGGGCGGGGATACGCAGTATTTT. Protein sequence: CASSELRVQGGDTQYF.

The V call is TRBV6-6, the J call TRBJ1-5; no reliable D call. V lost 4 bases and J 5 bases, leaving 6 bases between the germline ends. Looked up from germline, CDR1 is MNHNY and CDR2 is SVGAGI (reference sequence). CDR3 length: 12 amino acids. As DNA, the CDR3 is TGTGCCAGCAGTTCCAGATATCAGCCCCAGCATTTT. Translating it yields CASSSRYQPQHF.

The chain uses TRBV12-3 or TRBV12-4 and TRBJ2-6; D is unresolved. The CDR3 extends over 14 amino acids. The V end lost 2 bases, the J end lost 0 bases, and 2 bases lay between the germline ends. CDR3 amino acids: CASSLFSGANVLTF. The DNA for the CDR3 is TGTGCCAGCAGTTTATTCTCTGGGGCCAACGTCCTGACTTTC.

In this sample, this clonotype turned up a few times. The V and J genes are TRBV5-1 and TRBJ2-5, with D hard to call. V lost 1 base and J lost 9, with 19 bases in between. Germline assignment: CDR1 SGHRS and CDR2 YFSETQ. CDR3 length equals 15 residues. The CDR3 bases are TGCGCCAGCAGCTTGCGCTCCCAAGAACCCGAGGCCCAGTACTTC. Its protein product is CASSLRSQEPEAQYF. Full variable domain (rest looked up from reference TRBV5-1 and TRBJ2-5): KAGVTQTPRYLIKTRGQQVTLSCSPISGHRSVSWYQQTPGQGLQFLFEYFSETQRNKGNFPGRFSGRQFSNSRSEMNVSTLELGDSALYLCASSLRSQEPEAQYFGPGTRLLVL.

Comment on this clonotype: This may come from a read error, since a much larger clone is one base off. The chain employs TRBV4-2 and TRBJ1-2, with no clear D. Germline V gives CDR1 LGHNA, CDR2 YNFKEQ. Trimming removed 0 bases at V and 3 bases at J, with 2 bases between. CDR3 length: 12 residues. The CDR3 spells CASSQDDYGYTF. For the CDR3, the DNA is TGTGCCAGCAGCCAAGATGACTATGGCTACACCTTC.

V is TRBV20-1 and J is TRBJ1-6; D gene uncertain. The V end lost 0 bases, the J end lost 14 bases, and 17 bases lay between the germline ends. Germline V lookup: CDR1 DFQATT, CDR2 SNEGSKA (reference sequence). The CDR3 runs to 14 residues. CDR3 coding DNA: TGCAGTGCTAGAGATTGGGGAGCGCTAGGGTCCCTCCACTTT. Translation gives CSARDWGALGSLHF.